One and the same sample provided the 10 T cell receptor beta chains below, sequenced in a study of blood T cell repertoires in COVID-19. Using immunoSEQ multiplex PCR, the repertoire was profiled, and TCRdb retains in-frame clones only, with some absent. Of fewer than 90,000 clones detected, 90% to 95% appear once; the ten largest clones hold less than 5%. Sequences were obtained from peripheral blood. These receptors were taken from a human donor with active COVID-19. The donor label of this sample is uncertain.

The chain recombines TRBV25-1 with TRBJ2-5; tentatively, D is TRBD1 (5 bases). The CDR3 extends over 12 amino acids. Germline CDR1 reads MGHDK; CDR2 reads SYGVNS. Trimming removed 3 bases from V and 5 bases from J, with 7 bases in between. The CDR3 sequence: CASSDPGETQYF. Written as DNA, the CDR3 is TGTGCCAGCAGTGATCCAGGGGAGACCCAGTACTTC.

This clone appeared a single time. The J gene is TRBJ2-1, the V gene TRBV18; 7 nucleotides match TRBD1. The length of the CDR3 is 13 residues. Germline V gives CDR1 KGHSH, CDR2 LQKENI. J lost 5 bases, V lost 4 bases, and 2 bases had no gene match. CDR3 amino acids: CASSQGQDNEQFF. In DNA form, the CDR3 reads TGTGCCAGCTCACAAGGACAGGACAATGAGCAGTTCTTC. Together with reference TRBV18 and TRBJ2-1, the CDR3 gives the full variable domain: NAGVMQNPRHLVRRRGQEARLRCSPMKGHSHVYWYRQLPEEGLKFMVYLQKENIIDESGMPKERFSAEFPKEGPSILRIQQVVRGDSAAYFCASSQGQDNEQFFGPGTRLTVL.

The chain has TRBV19 and TRBJ2-1; TRBD1 matches at 7 bases. Germline V gene lookup returns CDR1 LNHDA and CDR2 SQIVND (reference sequence). This CDR3 is built from 13 residues. The J segment lost 6 bases and the V segment lost 5 bases, leaving 4 bases of the junction unmatched. CDR3 loop: CASSATGINEQFF. Written as DNA, the CDR3 is TGTGCCAGTAGTGCGACAGGGATCAATGAGCAGTTCTTC.

The rearrangement links TRBV7-2 to TRBJ1-2, with a possible D match to TRBD1 (5 bases). The V end was cut by 4 bases, the J end by 7 bases, with 19 bases between. Germline loops: CDR1 SGHTA, CDR2 FQGNSA. This CDR3 contains 15 residues. CDR3 protein: CASSSLTTPGSGYTF. DNA of the CDR3: TGTGCCAGCAGCTCCCTAACTACCCCAGGGTCTGGCTACACCTTC.

V and J are TRBV6-6 and TRBJ2-7, with D perhaps matching TRBD1 (6 bases). Trimming took off 6 bases at V and 2 bases at J, with 11 bases between the two ends. The germline V gene has CDR1 MNHNY and CDR2 SVGAGI (reference sequence). The CDR3 consists of 13 residues. The CDR3 coding sequence is TGTGCCAGCAGAAACCGGGACACCTACGAGCAGTACTTC. Protein: CASRNRDTYEQYF.

The chain is built from TRBV24-1 and TRBJ2-3, with 16 bases matching TRBD2. The CDR3 runs 19 residues. Per the germline V gene, CDR1 is KGHDR and CDR2 is SFDVKD. The junction had 8 bases not matched to a gene; V was cut back by 5 bases and J by 1 base. The DNA of the CDR3 is TGTGCCACCAGTGGACCGGGACTAGCGGGGGGGCTGGGCACAGATACGCAGTATTTT. Protein product: CATSGPGLAGGLGTDTQYF.

The CDR3 here is CASSSSGDSITEAFF. The DNA of the CDR3 is TGTGCCAGCTCAAGCTCAGGGGATTCGATAACTGAAGCTTTCTTT. This rearrangement joins TRBV18 to TRBJ1-1; D perhaps matches TRBD1 (6 bases). V lost 5 bases to trimming and J lost 5 bases, with 18 bases between them. Per germline, CDR1 KGHSH and CDR2 LQKENI. The CDR3 is made up of 15 amino acids.

The rearrangement joins TRBV14 to TRBJ2-1; D remains ambiguous. The CDR3 contains 13 residues. V was shortened by 4 bases and J by 8 bases, with 12 bases between the two germline ends. Germline V gene data show CDR1 as SGHDN and CDR2 as FVKESK. The CDR3 loop reads CASSPRLQDEQFF. The CDR3 DNA follows: TGTGCCAGCAGCCCCCGCCTTCAGGATGAGCAGTTCTTC.

This chain connects TRBV29-1 to TRBJ2-5; TRBD1 is a possible D gene (6 bases). The V gene's germline CDR1 is SQVTM and CDR2 ANQGSEA. V lost 3 bases to trimming and J lost 5 bases, with 19 bases between them. This CDR3 has 15 amino acids. The CDR3 DNA follows: TGCAGCGTTGAGGTCGCTACAGGGAGTAGCGAGACCCAGTACTTC. Translated, it gives CSVEVATGSSETQYF. The whole variable domain, filled in from reference TRBV29-1 and TRBJ2-5, reads SAVISQKPSRDICQRGTSLTIQCQVDSQVTMMFWYRQQPGQSLTLIATANQGSEATYESGFVIDKFPISRPNLTFSTLTVSNMSPEDSSIYLCSVEVATGSSETQYFGPGTRLLVL.

For the CDR3, the DNA is TGTGCCAGTAGTATGGACAGCCCGGGACTAGCGGGAGCCGGAGATACGCAGTATTTT. This gives the protein CASSMDSPGLAGAGDTQYF. This chain connects TRBV19 to TRBJ2-3; the match to TRBD2 covers 14 bases. Germline V gene sequence: CDR1 LNHDA, CDR2 SQIVND (reference sequence). CDR3 length: 19 amino acids. With 3 bases clipped from V and 5 bases from J, the junction kept 13 bases outside the gene matches.